One sample yielded the 17 T cell receptor beta chains listed below, sequenced in a study of T cells in Graves' hyperthyroidism and ophthalmopathy. Using RNA transcripts as the source, TCR beta CDR3 regions were amplified. In the first-round RT-PCR of the TCR CDR3, the HTBI primer set was used. TCRdb reanalysed the multiplex PCR reads using MiXCR and keeps one entry per CDR3 protein. In the table there are about 590,000 distinct CDR3 sequences, more than 15% of which are singletons. The source material was blood. The origin of the receptors is a woman aged 25 to 39 with Graves' hyperthyroidism.

The V gene is TRBV11-2, the J gene TRBJ2-1; D is possibly TRBD2 (5 bases). CDR1 and CDR2 (germline): SGHAT, FQNNGV. The CDR3 extends over 15 amino acids. Trimming stripped 5 bases from V and 2 bases from J, with 13 bases between. The CDR3 sequence: CASSQDPAAYNEQFF. CDR3 bases: TGTGCCAGCAGCCAAGATCCAGCGGCCTACAATGAGCAGTTCTTC.

This clonotype was recorded at least ten times. The rearrangement uses TRBV11-1 and TRBJ1-1; tentatively, D is TRBD1 (5 bases). V gave up 5 bases and J gave up 4 bases, with 14 bases separating them. The CDR3 has 14 amino acids. In germline, CDR1 is SGHAT, CDR2 FQDESV (reference sequence). CDR3 DNA sequence: TGTGCCAGCAGCACCGAGACAGTCTCCACTGAAGCTTTCTTT. This sequence encodes CASSTETVSTEAFF.

This chain uses TRBV19 with TRBJ2-3; TRBD2 aligns across 10 bases. The J segment lost 5 bases and the V segment lost 5 bases, leaving 7 bases of the junction unmatched. The CDR3 has 15 residues. Per the germline V gene, CDR1 is LNHDA and CDR2 is SQIVND (reference sequence). Here the CDR3 DNA reads TGTGCCAGTAGTCCATACAGCGGGAGGGTAGATACGCAGTATTTT. Translation: CASSPYSGRVDTQYF.

V is TRBV24-1 and J is TRBJ2-2; TRBD1 matches 7 bases. This CDR3 comprises 18 residues. The trim removed 9 bases at V and 3 bases at J, leaving 18 bases unmatched. Germline-derived CDR1 and CDR2 are KGHDR and SFDVKD. CDR3 DNA: TGTGCCACCCACCCAAGGCCGCGAAGGGACAGTCACACCGGGGAGCTGTTTTTT. It yields the protein CATHPRPRRDSHTGELFF.

About this clonotype itself: Mismatch with germline at one junction end may stem from a read error. The J gene is TRBJ2-1, the V gene TRBV11-2, with 7 bases identical to TRBD2. Germline CDR1 is SGHAT and CDR2 is FQNNGV. The CDR3 is 16 residues long. The CDR3 DNA reads as TGTGCCAGCAGCCCCTCTCTGGCGGGAGCTCCCAATGAGCAGTTATTC. Protein product: CASSPSLAGAPNEQLF.

This clonotype was recorded at least ten times. This rearrangement joins TRBV4-1 to TRBJ2-7, with 8 positions matching TRBD1. There are 15 residues in the CDR3. V was clipped by 1 base and J by 5 bases; unmatched bases: 7. Looked up from germline, CDR1 is MGHRA and CDR2 is YSYEKL. In nucleotides, the CDR3 is TGCGCCAGCAGCCAAGCGGACAGGGATCTCGACGAGCAGTACTTC. Translation: CASSQADRDLDEQYF.

This chain uses TRBV5-4 with TRBJ2-1; D unclear. This CDR3 is 16 amino acids long. The germline V gene has CDR1 SGHNT and CDR2 YYREEE (reference sequence). V lost 0 bases, J lost 5 bases, and 15 bases lay in between. The CDR3 protein is CASSLGGRRNHNEQFF. The CDR3 nucleotides read TGTGCCAGCAGCTTGGGGGGTCGGCGGAACCACAATGAGCAGTTCTTC.

This clonotype was picked up many times. The chain has TRBV28 and TRBJ2-3; 9 bases fit TRBD2. The J segment lost 4 bases and the V segment lost 6 bases, leaving 8 bases of the junction unmatched. The CDR3 is 15 residues long. The V gene's germline CDR1 is MDHEN and CDR2 SYDVKM. The CDR3 sequence: CASRLGTSKADTQYF. The CDR3 region has the DNA TGTGCCAGCAGACTCGGGACTAGCAAAGCAGATACGCAGTATTTT. The full variable domain, rest sourced from reference TRBV28 and TRBJ2-3, is DVKVTQSSRYLVKRTGEKVFLECVQDMDHENMFWYRQDPGLGLRLIYFSYDVKMKEKGDIPEGYSVSREKKERFSLILESASTNQTSMYLCASRLGTSKADTQYFGPGTRLTVL.

This clonotype was picked up a small number of times. V gene TRBV20-1 combines with J gene TRBJ2-3; D is undetermined. The CDR3 length is 12 residues. The germline V gene has CDR1 DFQATT and CDR2 SNEGSKA (reference sequence). V lost 2 bases and J 6 bases, leaving 9 bases between the germline ends. As DNA, the CDR3 is TGCAGTGCTAGACCCCCCGACGATACGCAGTATTTT. Residues: CSARPPDDTQYF.

This clonotype appeared many times. The rearrangement joins TRBV28 to TRBJ2-1, with 12 nucleotides matching TRBD2. With 6 bases clipped from V and 12 bases from J, the junction kept 12 bases outside the gene matches. The CDR3 spans 15 residues. Germline CDR1 reads MDHEN; CDR2 reads SYDVKM. CDR3 in amino acids: CASSPTSGRASGQFF. In DNA, the CDR3 is TGTGCCAGCAGCCCGACTAGCGGGAGAGCGTCTGGGCAGTTCTTC.

Details on this clonotype: Since a much larger clone is just one base distant, this may be a read error. The chain employs TRBV12-3 or TRBV12-4 and TRBJ2-1, with D possibly TRBD2 on 6 matching bases. Between the trimmed V and J ends, which lost 5 bases and 10 bases, there was a span of 15 bases. The CDR3 runs to 13 residues. CDR3 region: CASSGGSRNEQFF. For the CDR3, the DNA is TGTGCCAGCAGTGGAGGGTCGAGAAACGAGCAGTTCTTC.

This clonotype was counted many times. The J gene is TRBJ2-1, the V gene TRBV5-1; a possible D gene is TRBD2 (6 bases). CDR1 SGHRS and CDR2 YFSETQ come from the germline V gene. With 0 bases removed from V and 6 bases from J, the gap between germline ends came to 13 bases. The CDR3 is 15 residues long. The CDR3 DNA reads as TGCGCCAGCAGCTTGGGACACCAAGCGGGCAATGAGCAGTTCTTC. Amino acid sequence: CASSLGHQAGNEQFF.

This clonotype was picked up a small number of times. V and J are TRBV27 and TRBJ1-6; the D gene is possibly TRBD1 (5 bases). Germline V CDR1 and CDR2: MNHEY, SMNVEV (reference sequence). The CDR3 length is 16 residues. Trimming removed 2 bases at V and 5 bases at J, with 13 bases between. The CDR3 DNA is TGTGCCAGCAGTTTAATAGGGGATAAGGATAATTCACCCCTCCACTTT. Its protein product is CASSLIGDKDNSPLHF.

In this sample, this clonotype turned up a few times. This sequence joins TRBV3-1 and TRBJ2-4; TRBD2 aligns across 7 bases. Germline trimming cut 6 bases from V and 4 bases from J; bases unmatched to any gene: 12. Germline V gives CDR1 LGHDT, CDR2 YNNKEL (reference sequence). CDR3 length: 16 amino acids. The CDR3 bases are TGTGCCAGCAGTGAACGACCGGGACTACTAAAAAACATTCAGTACTTC. Amino acid sequence: CASSERPGLLKNIQYF.

This clonotype showed up many times. This sequence joins TRBV5-1 and TRBJ2-1; D call uncertain. The CDR3 totals 14 residues. Looked up from germline, CDR1 is SGHRS and CDR2 is YFSETQ. V lost 0 bases and J lost 7, with 11 bases in between. In DNA form, the CDR3 reads TGCGCCAGCAGCTTGGCCGGCTTGGAGAATGAGCAGTTCTTC. Translation: CASSLAGLENEQFF. Supplemented by reference TRBV5-1 and TRBJ2-1, the full variable domain reads KAGVTQTPRYLIKTRGQQVTLSCSPISGHRSVSWYQQTPGQGLQFLFEYFSETQRNKGNFPGRFSGRQFSNSRSEMNVSTLELGDSALYLCASSLAGLENEQFFGPGTRLTVL.

As to this clonotype: At one boundary the junction diverges from the germline segment, which might be a read error. This chain uses TRBV28 with TRBJ2-7; 12 positions match TRBD2. Germline CDR1 is MDHEN and CDR2 is SYDVKM. This CDR3 has 14 amino acids. The CDR3 reads CAGSLGLAGYEQYF. The DNA for the CDR3 is TGTGCCGGCAGTTTGGGACTAGCGGGTTACGAGCAGTACTTC.

The chain joins TRBV27 to TRBJ2-2; D remains ambiguous. Trimming shortened V by 2 bases and J by 5 bases, and 9 bases separated the two germline ends. Germline V gene sequence: CDR1 MNHEY, CDR2 SMNVEV (reference sequence). The CDR3 totals 14 residues. CDR3 sequence (DNA): TGTGCCAGCAGTTTAGTTTATGGGACCGGGGAGCTGTTTTTT. Translating it yields CASSLVYGTGELFF.